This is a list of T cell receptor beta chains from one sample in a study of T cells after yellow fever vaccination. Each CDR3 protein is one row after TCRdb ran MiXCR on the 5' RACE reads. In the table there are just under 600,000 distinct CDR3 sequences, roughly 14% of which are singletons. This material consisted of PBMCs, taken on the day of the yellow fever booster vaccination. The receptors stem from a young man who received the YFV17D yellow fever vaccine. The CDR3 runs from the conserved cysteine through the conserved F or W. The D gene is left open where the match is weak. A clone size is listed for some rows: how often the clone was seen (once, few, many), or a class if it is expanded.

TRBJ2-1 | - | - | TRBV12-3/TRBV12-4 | CASSLGRAGSYNEQFF | TGTGCCAGCAGTTTAGGGCGGGCCGGCTCCTACAATGAGCAGTTCTTC
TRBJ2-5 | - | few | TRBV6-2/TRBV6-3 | CASRVSSDKTQYF | TGTGCCAGCAGGGTGTCGTCGGATAAGACCCAGTACTTC
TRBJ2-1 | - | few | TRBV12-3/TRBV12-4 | CASSLGGRDTFF | TGTGCCAGCAGTTTAGGGGGTAGGGATACGTTCTTC
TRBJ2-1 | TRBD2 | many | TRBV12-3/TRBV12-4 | CASRSRAGDYNEQFF | TGTGCCAGCAGGTCCCGTGCGGGAGACTACAATGAGCAGTTCTTC
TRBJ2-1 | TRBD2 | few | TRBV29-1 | CSVVTSGGNEQFF | TGCAGCGTTGTAACTAGCGGTGGCAATGAGCAGTTCTTC
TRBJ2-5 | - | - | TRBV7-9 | CASSLPLAETQYF | TGTGCCAGCAGCTTACCCCTAGCAGAGACCCAGTACTTC
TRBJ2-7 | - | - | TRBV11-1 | CASSVQPGLVGGSYEQYF | TGTGCCAGCAGCGTCCAACCGGGACTGGTAGGAGGCTCCTACGAGCAGTACTTC
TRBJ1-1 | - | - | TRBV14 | CASSPISGRTEAFF | TGTGCCAGCAGCCCAATTTCAGGGCGAACTGAAGCTTTCTTT
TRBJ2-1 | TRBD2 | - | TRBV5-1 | CASRIAGGRYNEQFF | TGCGCCAGCCGGATCGCGGGAGGGCGTTACAATGAGCAGTTCTTC
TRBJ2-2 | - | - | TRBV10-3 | CATRDNGELFF | TGTGCCACGAGGGATAACGGGGAGCTGTTTTTT
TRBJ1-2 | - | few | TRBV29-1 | CSVGGGLKDGYTF | TGCAGCGTTGGCGGGGGACTTAAGGACGGCTACACCTTC
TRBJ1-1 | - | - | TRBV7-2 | CASSSKPGTEAFF | TGTGCCAGCAGCTCCAAACCAGGCACTGAAGCTTTCTTT
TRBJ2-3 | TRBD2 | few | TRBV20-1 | CSAIGHGREGADTQYF | TGCAGTGCGATAGGACACGGGCGGGAGGGCGCAGATACGCAGTATTTT
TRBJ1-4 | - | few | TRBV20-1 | CSALDRPNEKLFF | TGCAGTGCTCTGGACCGACCTAATGAAAAACTGTTTTTT
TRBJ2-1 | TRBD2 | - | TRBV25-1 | CASTEPPGLAGENEQFF | TGTGCCAGCACAGAACCCCCGGGACTAGCGGGAGAAAATGAGCAGTTCTTC
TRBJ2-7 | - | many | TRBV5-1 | CASSLFGYEQYF | TGCGCCAGCAGCTTGTTTGGCTACGAGCAGTACTTC
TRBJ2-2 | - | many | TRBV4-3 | CASSQGTSLSTGELFF | TGCGCCAGCAGCCAGGGTACTAGCCTCAGCACCGGGGAGCTGTTTTTT
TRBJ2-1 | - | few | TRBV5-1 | CASSRTNNEQFF | TGCGCCAGCAGCAGGACCAACAATGAGCAGTTCTTC
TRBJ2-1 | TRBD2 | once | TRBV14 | CASSQEVGGLAPLF | TGTGCCAGCAGCCAAGAGGTCGGCGGACTAGCCCCGCTCTTC
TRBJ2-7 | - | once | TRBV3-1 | CASSQDYGVSEQYF | TGTGCCAGCAGCCAAGATTACGGTGTTTCCGAGCAGTACTTC